These T cell receptor beta chains were read from a single sample in a study of T cells in Graves' hyperthyroidism and ophthalmopathy. TCRdb analysed the multiplex PCR reads with MiXCR anew, one entry per CDR3 protein. The sample includes 700,000 to 950,000 distinct CDR3 sequences, roughly 32% of them seen just once. The sample consisted of blood. These receptors were taken from a woman aged 35 to 49 with Graves' hyperthyroidism. Each CDR3 is given without its conserved first and last residue. The order of the fields is CDR3 length, V gene, J gene, clone size, CDR3 protein. The size field is filled for only some rows; it gives once, few, many or a size class.

cdr3_length: 14; v_call: TRBV7-2; j_call: TRBJ1-4; clone_size: -; cdr3_aa: ASSLGRTGVFEKLF
cdr3_length: 12; v_call: TRBV24-1; j_call: TRBJ2-2; clone_size: -; cdr3_aa: ASSTDGPTGELF
cdr3_length: 13; v_call: TRBV12-3/TRBV12-4; j_call: TRBJ1-4; clone_size: few; cdr3_aa: ASSEWGGTNEKLF
cdr3_length: 13; v_call: TRBV6-5; j_call: TRBJ2-7; clone_size: few; cdr3_aa: ASSLVGPFEYEQY
cdr3_length: 15; v_call: TRBV6-1; j_call: TRBJ2-5; clone_size: -; cdr3_aa: ASSPEVAQGLQETQY
cdr3_length: 14; v_call: TRBV7-2; j_call: TRBJ2-3; clone_size: few; cdr3_aa: ASSLGVAGGTDTQY
cdr3_length: 10; v_call: TRBV5-5; j_call: TRBJ2-7; clone_size: many; cdr3_aa: ASSLLTYEQY
cdr3_length: 12; v_call: TRBV7-2; j_call: TRBJ2-7; clone_size: few; cdr3_aa: ASSLPAVSYEQY
cdr3_length: 11; v_call: TRBV29-1; j_call: TRBJ2-5; clone_size: -; cdr3_aa: SARGTPQETQY
cdr3_length: 14; v_call: TRBV10-3; j_call: TRBJ2-2; clone_size: many; cdr3_aa: AISPGQGRRTGELF
cdr3_length: 11; v_call: TRBV29-1; j_call: TRBJ1-2; clone_size: many; cdr3_aa: SVESRILVGYT
cdr3_length: 11; v_call: TRBV29-1; j_call: TRBJ2-5; clone_size: -; cdr3_aa: SSAPGISETQY
cdr3_length: 12; v_call: TRBV6-5; j_call: TRBJ1-2; clone_size: -; cdr3_aa: ASSYSTGVGGYT
cdr3_length: 14; v_call: TRBV7-8; j_call: TRBJ2-5; clone_size: -; cdr3_aa: ASSRSLAGGAETQY
cdr3_length: 16; v_call: TRBV6-5; j_call: TRBJ2-5; clone_size: -; cdr3_aa: ASSPLSPREMVKETQY
cdr3_length: 14; v_call: TRBV2; j_call: TRBJ2-7; clone_size: many; cdr3_aa: ASMGRLVVRVGEQY
cdr3_length: 15; v_call: TRBV10-3; j_call: TRBJ2-6; clone_size: -; cdr3_aa: ASSRDRGTARANVLT
cdr3_length: 13; v_call: TRBV9; j_call: TRBJ1-1; clone_size: few; cdr3_aa: ASSRGESLNTEAF
cdr3_length: 11; v_call: TRBV7-9; j_call: TRBJ2-7; clone_size: many; cdr3_aa: ASSTIRFHEQY
cdr3_length: 13; v_call: TRBV2; j_call: TRBJ2-2; clone_size: many; cdr3_aa: ASSVVDFTTGELF
cdr3_length: 15; v_call: TRBV5-4; j_call: TRBJ2-5; clone_size: few; cdr3_aa: ASSLLGQGAFRETQY
cdr3_length: 13; v_call: TRBV20-1; j_call: TRBJ1-1; clone_size: few; cdr3_aa: SARGPGLGGTEAF
cdr3_length: 13; v_call: TRBV7-2; j_call: TRBJ1-5; clone_size: -; cdr3_aa: ASSLVKDIGQPQH
cdr3_length: 18; v_call: TRBV15; j_call: TRBJ2-7; clone_size: -; cdr3_aa: ATSSLLPGTGIKPAYEQY
cdr3_length: 13; v_call: TRBV29-1; j_call: TRBJ2-7; clone_size: -; cdr3_aa: GVAATSGRDNEQY
cdr3_length: 12; v_call: TRBV19; j_call: TRBJ1-4; clone_size: many; cdr3_aa: ASSILQGDEKLF
cdr3_length: 12; v_call: TRBV29-1; j_call: TRBJ2-7; clone_size: -; cdr3_aa: SVEAGTGGREQY
cdr3_length: 12; v_call: TRBV7-9; j_call: TRBJ2-2; clone_size: many; cdr3_aa: ASSFLRDTGELF
cdr3_length: 13; v_call: TRBV10-3; j_call: TRBJ2-7; clone_size: -; cdr3_aa: AITPPTGGLYEQY
cdr3_length: 12; v_call: TRBV6-5; j_call: TRBJ1-2; clone_size: -; cdr3_aa: ASSYGQGDYGYT
cdr3_length: 14; v_call: TRBV6-5; j_call: TRBJ2-5; clone_size: few; cdr3_aa: ASSYSPSRVYETQY
cdr3_length: 12; v_call: TRBV24-1; j_call: TRBJ2-5; clone_size: many; cdr3_aa: ATSDLTNQETQY
cdr3_length: 11; v_call: TRBV5-1; j_call: TRBJ2-3; clone_size: -; cdr3_aa: ASSGVQRGTQY
cdr3_length: 8; v_call: TRBV29-1; j_call: TRBJ2-5; clone_size: -; cdr3_aa: SVARGTQY
cdr3_length: 9; v_call: TRBV28; j_call: TRBJ1-6; clone_size: -; cdr3_aa: ASSLGLPLH
cdr3_length: 15; v_call: TRBV4-3; j_call: TRBJ1-3; clone_size: few; cdr3_aa: ASSQDTYSSTGNTIY
cdr3_length: 13; v_call: TRBV6-1; j_call: TRBJ1-5; clone_size: -; cdr3_aa: ASSGRRTSMTPQH
cdr3_length: 13; v_call: TRBV6-5; j_call: TRBJ2-7; clone_size: -; cdr3_aa: ASSSFREGLYEQY
cdr3_length: 12; v_call: TRBV11-2; j_call: TRBJ2-5; clone_size: many; cdr3_aa: ASSLVGTTKTQY
cdr3_length: 12; v_call: TRBV25-1; j_call: TRBJ1-2; clone_size: -; cdr3_aa: ASSGTRGYGGYT
cdr3_length: 14; v_call: TRBV6-4; j_call: TRBJ1-1; clone_size: few; cdr3_aa: ASSDSSEGGQRKAF
cdr3_length: 12; v_call: TRBV6-5; j_call: TRBJ1-5; clone_size: -; cdr3_aa: ASSPIITSQPQH
cdr3_length: 15; v_call: TRBV4-3; j_call: TRBJ2-7; clone_size: -; cdr3_aa: ASSQGRLAEGSYEQY
cdr3_length: 16; v_call: TRBV14; j_call: TRBJ2-2; clone_size: -; cdr3_aa: ASSQDIAVLANTGELF
cdr3_length: 13; v_call: TRBV5-6; j_call: TRBJ1-1; clone_size: few; cdr3_aa: ASSADSIMNTEAF
cdr3_length: 13; v_call: TRBV24-1; j_call: TRBJ1-1; clone_size: few; cdr3_aa: ATSDSTGTPTEAF
cdr3_length: 10; v_call: TRBV6-5; j_call: TRBJ1-1; clone_size: -; cdr3_aa: ASSYRQGEAF